The rows below give T cell receptor beta chains drawn from one sample of a study of shared clonotypes between healthy human individuals. Sequencing used immunoSEQ multiplex PCR; TCRdb keeps in-frame clones, though not all of them. The repertoire holds over a million clones, roughly 96% seen once, with about 1.2% in the top ten. Sequenced input: naive CD4+ T cells sorted from blood. These receptors all stem from a man aged 25 to 40 in good health. Both conserved end residues are part of each CDR3. A D gene is named only where the DNA matches it firmly. Not all rows give a size; the values are once, few, many and, for expanded clones, a class.

v_call: TRBV18
clone_size: .
d_call: .
j_call: TRBJ2-7
cdr3_nt: TGTGCCAGCTCACCGGACAACTCCTACGAGCAGTACTTC
cdr3_aa: CASSPDNSYEQYF

v_call: TRBV29-1
clone_size: .
d_call: .
j_call: TRBJ1-1
cdr3_nt: TGCAGCGTTGACCCCCTCCGCGGGCCTGTGGCTTTCTTT
cdr3_aa: CSVDPLRGPVAFF

v_call: TRBV15
clone_size: .
d_call: .
j_call: TRBJ1-2
cdr3_nt: TGTGCCACCAGCAGAGATAAACAGGGCCCAGGCTACACCTTC
cdr3_aa: CATSRDKQGPGYTF

v_call: TRBV7-8
clone_size: .
d_call: .
j_call: TRBJ1-5
cdr3_nt: TGTGCCAGCAGCTCCACCGAGAATCAGCCCCAGCATTTT
cdr3_aa: CASSSTENQPQHF

v_call: TRBV29-1
clone_size: .
d_call: .
j_call: TRBJ1-2
cdr3_nt: TGCAGCGTTGATGACGAGGATGGCTACACCTTC
cdr3_aa: CSVDDEDGYTF

v_call: TRBV6-5
clone_size: once
d_call: .
j_call: TRBJ2-7
cdr3_nt: TGTGCCAGCAGTTTTTTCACTAATTCCTACGAGCAGTACTTC
cdr3_aa: CASSFFTNSYEQYF

v_call: TRBV5-1
clone_size: .
d_call: .
j_call: TRBJ2-1
cdr3_nt: TGCGCCAGCAGGCCAACCCCAGACAATGAGCAGTTCTTC
cdr3_aa: CASRPTPDNEQFF

v_call: TRBV14
clone_size: .
d_call: .
j_call: TRBJ2-7
cdr3_nt: TGTGCCAGCAGCCGGGGTAGATGGTCCTACGAGCAGTACTTC
cdr3_aa: CASSRGRWSYEQYF

v_call: TRBV28
clone_size: .
d_call: TRBD1
j_call: TRBJ2-7
cdr3_nt: TGTGCCAGCAGTCCCGGGACAGGGGTCGGCGAGCAGTACTTC
cdr3_aa: CASSPGTGVGEQYF

v_call: TRBV28
clone_size: .
d_call: .
j_call: TRBJ2-7
cdr3_nt: TGTGCCAGCAGTTTAGGGGGATTTCGACGCGAGCAGTACTTC
cdr3_aa: CASSLGGFRREQYF

v_call: TRBV6-5
clone_size: once
d_call: .
j_call: TRBJ2-7
cdr3_nt: TGTGCCAGCAGTTACAGAGCAAGGTCCTACGAGCAGTACTTC
cdr3_aa: CASSYRARSYEQYF

v_call: TRBV2
clone_size: .
d_call: .
j_call: TRBJ1-5
cdr3_nt: TGTGCCAGCAGTGAGCAGGGCTATCAGCCCCAGCATTTT
cdr3_aa: CASSEQGYQPQHF

v_call: TRBV5-1
clone_size: .
d_call: .
j_call: TRBJ2-3
cdr3_nt: TGCGCCAGCAGCCTCGGACGCCAAGATACGCAGTATTTT
cdr3_aa: CASSLGRQDTQYF

v_call: TRBV7-8
clone_size: .
d_call: TRBD1
j_call: TRBJ1-2
cdr3_nt: TGTGCCAGCAGCTTCGCAGGGGGGAATGGCTACACCTTC
cdr3_aa: CASSFAGGNGYTF

v_call: TRBV28
clone_size: .
d_call: TRBD2
j_call: TRBJ2-7
cdr3_nt: TGTGCCAGCAGTTACGGGAGGGCCTACGAGCAGTACTTC
cdr3_aa: CASSYGRAYEQYF

v_call: TRBV11-3
clone_size: .
d_call: .
j_call: TRBJ1-1
cdr3_nt: TGTGCCACCGAAGGGGACCCTTGGGGCCCTGAAGCTTTCTTT
cdr3_aa: CATEGDPWGPEAFF

v_call: TRBV27
clone_size: .
d_call: TRBD2
j_call: TRBJ2-1
cdr3_nt: TGTGCCAGCAGTTTTCAAAAACCCGGGACTAGCTCCTACAATGAGCAGTTCTTC
cdr3_aa: CASSFQKPGTSSYNEQFF

v_call: TRBV15
clone_size: .
d_call: .
j_call: TRBJ1-4
cdr3_nt: TGTGCCACCAGCAGAGTAGGGGGGCAGCATGAAAAACTGTTTTTT
cdr3_aa: CATSRVGGQHEKLFF

v_call: TRBV5-1
clone_size: once
d_call: .
j_call: TRBJ1-1
cdr3_nt: TGCGCCAGCACGGTTGGGACTGAAGCTTTCTTT
cdr3_aa: CASTVGTEAFF

v_call: TRBV9
clone_size: .
d_call: .
j_call: TRBJ2-1
cdr3_nt: TGTGCCAGCAGCGTATCTAGCGTAAGTGAGCAGTTCTTC
cdr3_aa: CASSVSSVSEQFF

v_call: TRBV2
clone_size: .
d_call: .
j_call: TRBJ1-4
cdr3_nt: TGTGCCAGCACTTACCGACAGGTCGCCGAAAAACTGTTTTTT
cdr3_aa: CASTYRQVAEKLFF

v_call: TRBV25-1
clone_size: .
d_call: TRBD1
j_call: TRBJ2-2
cdr3_nt: TGTGCCAGCAGTAGTACTTTGGGACAGGTTAACACCGGGGAGCTGTTTTTT
cdr3_aa: CASSSTLGQVNTGELFF

v_call: TRBV6-5
clone_size: once
d_call: TRBD1
j_call: TRBJ1-1
cdr3_nt: TGTGCCAGCAGGGAAATGGACAGGAGTAACACTGAAGCTTTCTTT
cdr3_aa: CASREMDRSNTEAFF

v_call: TRBV10-3
clone_size: .
d_call: TRBD2
j_call: TRBJ2-1
cdr3_nt: TGTGCCATCAAACAGGGACTAGCGGGAGGTCCCTACAATGAGCAGTTCTTC
cdr3_aa: CAIKQGLAGGPYNEQFF

v_call: TRBV9
clone_size: .
d_call: .
j_call: TRBJ2-2
cdr3_nt: TGTGCCAGCAGCCCCGAGGACTTCGGGGAGCTGTTTTTT
cdr3_aa: CASSPEDFGELFF

v_call: TRBV5-1
clone_size: once
d_call: .
j_call: TRBJ2-7
cdr3_nt: TGCGCCAGCAGCTTGTGGGACTTAAGCTCCTACGAGCAGTACTTC
cdr3_aa: CASSLWDLSSYEQYF

v_call: TRBV4-3
clone_size: .
d_call: .
j_call: TRBJ1-1
cdr3_nt: TGCGCCAGCAGCCTAAGGGCGGGGGGCACTGAAGCTTTCTTT
cdr3_aa: CASSLRAGGTEAFF

v_call: TRBV28
clone_size: .
d_call: .
j_call: TRBJ2-5
cdr3_nt: TGTGCCAGCAGTTTGGGCAGGGAAGAGACCCAGTACTTC
cdr3_aa: CASSLGREETQYF

v_call: TRBV9
clone_size: .
d_call: .
j_call: TRBJ1-5
cdr3_nt: TGTGCCAGCAGCGCAAGGGGAGGGGATCAGCCCCAGCATTTT
cdr3_aa: CASSARGGDQPQHF

v_call: TRBV10-3
clone_size: .
d_call: TRBD2
j_call: TRBJ2-7
cdr3_nt: TGTGCCATCAGTATGACTAGCGGGAGCTCCTACGAGCAGTACTTC
cdr3_aa: CAISMTSGSSYEQYF

v_call: TRBV28
clone_size: .
d_call: TRBD1
j_call: TRBJ2-3
cdr3_nt: TGTGCCAGCACGCCAGGGGGTAGCACAGATACGCAGTATTTT
cdr3_aa: CASTPGGSTDTQYF

v_call: TRBV25-1
clone_size: .
d_call: TRBD2
j_call: TRBJ2-7
cdr3_nt: TGTGCCAGCTCCCGGGGGGGACCCCTCTACGAGCAGTACTTC
cdr3_aa: CASSRGGPLYEQYF

v_call: TRBV2
clone_size: .
d_call: TRBD1
j_call: TRBJ1-2
cdr3_nt: TGTGCCGGAAAAATCCGGACAGGATTGAAAGGCTACACCTTC
cdr3_aa: CAGKIRTGLKGYTF

v_call: TRBV2
clone_size: .
d_call: .
j_call: TRBJ2-7
cdr3_nt: TGTGCCAGCAGTGTTCAGGGCCACGAGCAGTACTTC
cdr3_aa: CASSVQGHEQYF

v_call: TRBV30
clone_size: once
d_call: .
j_call: TRBJ1-1
cdr3_nt: TGTGCCTGTCAACCCGGGAGCACTGAAGCTTTCTTT
cdr3_aa: CACQPGSTEAFF

v_call: TRBV11-2
clone_size: .
d_call: .
j_call: TRBJ1-1
cdr3_nt: TGTGCCAGCAGCTCGATTAGGGGGATAGGAGAAGCTTTCTTT
cdr3_aa: CASSSIRGIGEAFF

v_call: TRBV28
clone_size: .
d_call: .
j_call: TRBJ2-5
cdr3_nt: TGTGCCAGCAGGGGACGGCAAGAGACCCAGTACTTC
cdr3_aa: CASRGRQETQYF